Following are 32 T cell receptor beta chains from one sample sequenced in a study of blood T cell repertoires in COVID-19. Sequencing used immunoSEQ multiplex PCR; TCRdb keeps in-frame clones, though not all of them. The sample holds roughly 150,000 clones; 65% to 80% are singletons and the top ten take roughly 19%. The sequencing input was PBMCs or T cells enriched from blood (not recorded which). The receptors were sampled from a woman in her sixties or seventies in a cohort exposed to, infected with or recovered from COVID-19 (not recorded which).

The chain joins TRBV28 to TRBJ2-1, with TRBD2 matching over 9 bases. The CDR3 loop spans 14 amino acids. From germline, CDR1 is MDHEN and CDR2 SYDVKM. With 6 bases clipped from V and 6 bases from J, the junction kept 6 bases outside the gene matches. The CDR3 DNA sequence: TGTGCCAGCAGCACACTAGCGGGCCTCAATGAGCAGTTCTTC. Its translation is CASSTLAGLNEQFF. The whole variable domain, filled in from reference TRBV28 and TRBJ2-1, reads DVKVTQSSRYLVKRTGEKVFLECVQDMDHENMFWYRQDPGLGLRLIYFSYDVKMKEKGDIPEGYSVSREKKERFSLILESASTNQTSMYLCASSTLAGLNEQFFGPGTRLTVL.

The CDR3 loop is CASSEVSVTYNEQFF. For the CDR3, the DNA is TGTGCCAGCAGTGAAGTTAGCGTCACCTACAATGAGCAGTTCTTC. The chain joins TRBV2 to TRBJ2-1, with a tentative D call TRBD2 (5 bases). Looked up from germline, CDR1 is SNHLY and CDR2 is FYNNEI. V was cut by 1 base and J by 2 bases, with 9 bases left in between. This CDR3 contains 15 residues. The whole variable domain, filled in from reference TRBV2 and TRBJ2-1, reads EPEVTQTPSHQVTQMGQEVILRCVPISNHLYFYWYRQILGQKVEFLVSFYNNEISEKSEIFDDQFSVERPDGSNFTLKIRSTKLEDSAMYFCASSEVSVTYNEQFFGPGTRLTVL.

The chain employs TRBV18 and TRBJ2-5; 11 bases agree with TRBD2. This CDR3 contains 16 residues. V lost 2 bases and J lost 4; bases outside the gene matches: 6. Germline assignment: CDR1 KGHSH and CDR2 LQKENI. CDR3 in DNA: TGTGCCAGCTCACCATTTAGCGGGAGGGCCGGAGAGACCCAGTACTTC. Residues: CASSPFSGRAGETQYF.

There are many counts of this clone. The chain couples TRBV4-1 to TRBJ2-7, with 8 bases lining up with TRBD1. V was clipped by 4 bases and J by 2 bases; unmatched bases: 7. Germline V gives CDR1 MGHRA, CDR2 YSYEKL. The CDR3 runs 15 residues. Written as DNA, the CDR3 is TGCGCCAGCAGCCCCTTGGGACAGGCCGCCTACGAGCAGTACTTC. Translating gives CASSPLGQAAYEQYF.

This rearrangement joins TRBV7-6 to TRBJ2-3, with D perhaps TRBD2 (6 bases). Trimming pared 5 bases from V and 6 bases from J, leaving 15 bases between. The germline gives CDR1 SGHVS, CDR2 FNYEAQ. The CDR3 runs to 14 residues. The CDR3 coding sequence is TGTGCCAGCAGCCCGCCCGGGAGCAGGGATACGCAGTATTTT. This translates into CASSPPGSRDTQYF.

The CDR3 is CASRGRGEKLFF. CDR3 bases: TGTGCCAGCAGGGGGCGCGGTGAAAAACTGTTTTTT. The V gene is TRBV11-2, the J gene TRBJ1-4; TRBD1 might be the D (5 bases). Germline CDR1 SGHAT, CDR2 FQNNGV. The CDR3 runs 12 residues. V lost 6 bases to trimming and J lost 7 bases, with 9 bases between them. Full variable domain (remainder filled in from reference TRBV11-2 and TRBJ1-4): EAGVAQSPRYKIIEKRQSVAFWCNPISGHATLYWYQQILGQGPKLLIQFQNNGVVDDSQLPKDRFSAERLKGVDSTLKIQPAKLEDSAVYLCASRGRGEKLFFGSGTQLSVL.

This chain's CDR3 is CASRLAAQETQYF. The CDR3 DNA follows: TGTGCCTCACGCCTCGCGGCCCAAGAGACCCAGTACTTC. The chain links TRBV27 to TRBJ2-5; D is uncertain. There are 13 residues in the CDR3. Germline V gene sequence: CDR1 MNHEY, CDR2 SMNVEV (reference sequence). Trimming took 11 bases from V and 1 from J, leaving 14 bases between them.

V is TRBV6-2 or TRBV6-3 and J is TRBJ2-4, with a possible D match to TRBD2 (5 bases). The CDR3 spans 17 residues. V lost 5 bases and J lost 1, with 18 bases in between. Germline V lookup: CDR1 MNHEY, CDR2 SVGEGT. The CDR3 here is CASSNPLGSWAKNIQYF. DNA for the CDR3: TGTGCCAGCAGTAACCCACTAGGGTCTTGGGCCAAAAACATTCAGTACTTC.

This clone was found once. The chain couples TRBV18 to TRBJ2-1, with TRBD2 matching over 9 bases. V gave up 3 bases and J gave up 8 bases; unmatched junction bases: 8. Germline V gene sequence: CDR1 KGHSH, CDR2 LQKENI. There are 15 residues in the CDR3. CDR3 in DNA: TGTGCCAGCTCACCTAAGATAGCGGGAGAGCATGAGCAGTTCTTC. It is translated as CASSPKIAGEHEQFF.

This clone was counted a single time. This chain links TRBV3-1 (or the pseudogene TRBV3-2) with TRBJ2-3; 7 nucleotides match TRBD2. The CDR3 has 16 amino acids. The trim removed 4 bases at V and 6 bases at J, leaving 13 bases unmatched. The germline CDR1 and CDR2 sequences are LGHDT and YNNKEL (reference sequence). The CDR3 here is CASSPERRLGGDTQYF. CDR3 nucleotides: TGTGCCAGCAGCCCAGAGAGGCGCTTGGGGGGGGATACGCAGTATTTT.

The chain combines TRBV2 with TRBJ2-5; D is possibly TRBD2 (5 bases). Trimming cost V 4 bases and J 5 bases, with 11 bases left between them. Germline assignment: CDR1 SNHLY and CDR2 FYNNEI. The CDR3 has 13 residues. CDR3 in amino acids: CASSVFRGETQYF. For the CDR3, the DNA is TGTGCCAGCAGTGTATTTCGGGGTGAGACCCAGTACTTC. Complete variable domain (other parts from reference TRBV2 and TRBJ2-5): EPEVTQTPSHQVTQMGQEVILRCVPISNHLYFYWYRQILGQKVEFLVSFYNNEISEKSEIFDDQFSVERPDGSNFTLKIRSTKLEDSAMYFCASSVFRGETQYFGPGTRLLVL.

The V and J genes are TRBV29-1 and TRBJ2-1, with D perhaps TRBD1 (6 bases). Germline lookup yields CDR1 SQVTM and CDR2 ANQGSEA. The CDR3 is made up of 14 amino acids. V lost 1 base and J lost 8, with 15 bases in between. The CDR3 region is CSVEGGRGSDEQFF. CDR3 coding DNA: TGCAGCGTTGAAGGAGGCAGGGGAAGCGATGAGCAGTTCTTC.

The chain carries TRBV28 and TRBJ1-5; D is undetermined. The CDR3 is 14 amino acids. Germline CDR1 and CDR2: MDHEN and SYDVKM. Deletions cut 3 bases from V and 7 bases from J, with 13 bases between. In DNA, the CDR3 is TGTGCCAGCAGTTTTGGGCCGGTGGCCCAGCCCCAGCATTTT. Residues: CASSFGPVAQPQHF.

This clone came up once. The genes are TRBV3-1 (or the pseudogene TRBV3-2) and TRBJ2-2; 7 bases match TRBD1. The CDR3 is 14 residues long. Germline-derived CDR1 and CDR2 are LGHDT and YNNKEL (reference sequence). The trim removed 10 bases at V and 0 bases at J, leaving 5 bases unmatched. The CDR3 DNA sequence: TGTGCCACACAGGGGCCCTCGAACACCGGGGAGCTGTTTTTT. This codes for CATQGPSNTGELFF.

This chain uses TRBV27 with TRBJ1-6; the D gene is possibly TRBD1 (5 bases). Germline V CDR1 and CDR2: MNHEY, SMNVEV (reference sequence). This CDR3 has 15 residues. Trimming shortened V by 4 bases and J by 10 bases, and 17 bases separated the two germline ends. In nucleotides, the CDR3 is TGTGCCAGCAGTTCCCAGGGTGTGGTAAGATCACCCCTCCACTTT. Translating gives CASSSQGVVRSPLHF.

J is TRBJ2-1 and V is TRBV4-1, with TRBD2 matching 15 bases. Per germline, CDR1 MGHRA and CDR2 YSYEKL. The CDR3 length is 21 residues. J was trimmed by 4 bases and V by 1 base; bases with no gene match: 14. The CDR3 spells CASSQGVNQGTSGRSYNEQFF. DNA of the CDR3: TGCGCCAGCAGCCAAGGCGTAAACCAGGGGACTAGCGGGAGGTCATACAATGAGCAGTTCTTC.

The chain combines TRBV28 with TRBJ1-2; 7 nucleotides agree with TRBD1. Germline CDR1 is MDHEN and CDR2 is SYDVKM. V dropped 3 bases and J dropped 2; count of bases not matched to a gene: 6. The length of the CDR3 is 15 residues. CDR3 region: CASSLGDSTNYGYTF. CDR3 in DNA: TGTGCCAGCAGTTTGGGGGACAGCACCAACTATGGCTACACCTTC.

This rearrangement joins TRBV15 to TRBJ1-4, with 7 bases matching TRBD1. CDR1 LNHNV and CDR2 YYDKDF come from the germline V gene (reference sequence). V was pared by 2 bases and J by 7 bases, with 1 base of the junction left unmatched. This CDR3 has 13 amino acids. The CDR3 DNA reads as TGTGCCACCAGCAGATACAGGGGTGAAAAACTGTTTTTT. It encodes CATSRYRGEKLFF.

The chain uses TRBV5-1 and TRBJ1-2; D perhaps matches TRBD1 (6 bases). V lost 0 bases and J 6 bases, leaving 21 bases between the germline ends. The germline V gene encodes CDR1 SGHRS and CDR2 YFSETQ. This CDR3 has 17 amino acids. The CDR3: CASSLEPQGIRYNGYTF. As DNA, the CDR3 is TGCGCCAGCAGCTTGGAACCCCAGGGGATTCGGTACAATGGCTACACCTTC.

J is TRBJ1-1 and V is TRBV11-2; the D is unclear. V lost 3 bases and J 6 bases, leaving 14 bases between the germline ends. CDR1 is SGHAT and CDR2 is FQNNGV in the germline V gene. The CDR3 consists of 14 residues. The CDR3 reads CASSFYGVRAEAFF. For the CDR3, the DNA is TGTGCCAGCAGCTTTTACGGGGTAAGGGCTGAAGCTTTCTTT.

This clone appeared once. The rearrangement uses TRBV4-1 and TRBJ1-5; 12 nucleotides match TRBD1. V shed 3 bases, J shed 11 bases, and the junction held 17 bases outside the gene matches. The CDR3 covers 18 residues. CDR1 and CDR2 (germline): MGHRA, YSYEKL. The CDR3 DNA is TGCGCCAGCAGCCAGGGCTATGGGTTGGGGACAGGGGGCGCGGCCCAGCATTTT. It yields the protein CASSQGYGLGTGGAAQHF.

This clone was picked up one time. The chain joins TRBV7-9 to TRBJ2-5, with D possibly being TRBD2 (5 bases). This CDR3 is 15 amino acids long. V lost 5 bases to trimming and J lost 1 base, with 14 bases between them. Germline values: CDR1 SEHNR, CDR2 FQNEAQ (reference sequence). This chain's CDR3 is CASSRTGRFQETQYF. CDR3 nucleotide sequence: TGTGCCAGCAGCCGGACTGGACGGTTCCAAGAGACCCAGTACTTC. The full variable domain, rest sourced from reference TRBV7-9 and TRBJ2-5, is DTGVSQNPRHKITKRGQNVTFRCDPISEHNRLYWYRQTLGQGPEFLTYFQNEAQLEKSRLLSDRFSAERPKGSFSTLEIQRTEQGDSAMYLCASSRTGRFQETQYFGPGTRLLVL.

The chain uses TRBV11-2 and TRBJ2-1; 8 bases are shared with TRBD2. V lost 5 bases, J lost 7 bases, and 10 bases stayed unmatched. CDR1 is SGHAT and CDR2 is FQNNGV in the germline V gene. The CDR3 is made up of 15 amino acids. CDR3 nucleotide sequence: TGTGCCAGCAGCCCCCGGTGGGCTAGCGGGAATGAGCAGTTCTTC. Its protein product is CASSPRWASGNEQFF.

The V gene is TRBV6-5, the J gene TRBJ1-1; 7 bases line up with TRBD1. The ends lost 4 bases at V and 0 bases at J; junction bases unmatched: 5. Germline CDR1 reads MNHEY; CDR2 reads SVGAGI. The CDR3 runs to 15 residues. The CDR3 sequence is CASSSGQNMNTEAFF. In DNA, the CDR3 is TGTGCCAGCAGTTCGGGACAGAACATGAACACTGAAGCTTTCTTT.

The chain links TRBV3-1 (or the pseudogene TRBV3-2) to TRBJ2-1, with 7 bases fitting TRBD2. Germline values: CDR1 LGHDT, CDR2 YNNKEL (reference sequence). The CDR3 is 15 residues long. V was clipped by 0 bases and J by 7 bases; unmatched bases: 6. The CDR3 DNA sequence: TGTGCCAGCAGCCAAGATGGGGGTAGCGGGAATGAGCAGTTCTTC. Translating gives CASSQDGGSGNEQFF.

This chain links TRBV28 with TRBJ2-1, with TRBD2 identical over 10 bases. The CDR3 spans 16 residues. Trimming took 5 bases from V and 10 from J; bases not matched to a gene: 14. Germline CDR1 reads MDHEN; CDR2 reads SYDVKM. The CDR3 DNA sequence: TGTGCCAGCAGTCCAGGGGTGCTAGCGGGAGAGGAAGAGCAGTTCTTC. Translating it yields CASSPGVLAGEEEQFF.

The V gene is TRBV5-8, the J gene TRBJ1-5; D remains unclear. Trimming stripped 0 bases from V and 7 bases from J, with 5 bases between. The germline V gene encodes CDR1 SGHTS and CDR2 YDEGEE. The CDR3 totals 12 residues. CDR3 in DNA: TGTGCCAGCAGCTTGGTACGGCAGCCCCAGCATTTT. It codes for CASSLVRQPQHF.

The chain joins TRBV5-1 to TRBJ2-3; TRBD2 is a possible D gene (6 bases). CDR1 is SGHRS and CDR2 is YFSETQ in the germline V gene. This CDR3 is built from 14 residues. V lost 4 bases to trimming and J lost 0 bases, with 9 bases between them. Here the CDR3 reads CASSPAGSTDTQYF. In nucleotides, the CDR3 is TGCGCCAGCAGCCCAGCGGGTAGCACAGATACGCAGTATTTT.

This chain links TRBV7-9 with TRBJ1-2, with 11 bases fitting TRBD1. Germline V gene sequence: CDR1 SEHNR, CDR2 FQNEAQ (reference sequence). This CDR3 region has 14 residues. The trim removed 11 bases at V and 5 bases at J, leaving 10 bases unmatched. Here the CDR3 reads CAVWVWDRGYGYTF. As DNA, the CDR3 is TGTGCCGTATGGGTCTGGGACAGGGGGTATGGCTACACCTTC.

V is TRBV5-1 and J is TRBJ2-7; possible D gene TRBD1, 5 bases. The CDR3 has 13 amino acids. Trimming left V 5 bases short and J 0 bases short, with 9 bases between. CDR1 SGHRS and CDR2 YFSETQ come from the germline V gene. In DNA, the CDR3 is TGCGCCAGCAGAGGGGCCGGCTCCTACGAGCAGTACTTC. Translated: CASRGAGSYEQYF.

The gene calls are TRBV13 and TRBJ2-1, with TRBD2 matching over 8 bases. V shed 6 bases and J 5 bases; nucleotides not matched to a gene: 15. The germline CDR1 and CDR2 sequences are PRHDT and FYEKMQ (reference sequence). The CDR3 runs to 17 residues. In DNA form, the CDR3 reads TGTGCCAGCAGATCGCATTCCCAAGCGGGAGTAAACAATGAGCAGTTCTTC. Its translation: CASRSHSQAGVNNEQFF.

This clone has only a few counts. The V call is TRBV18, the J call TRBJ2-3; 7 nucleotides line up with TRBD1. Germline CDR1 reads KGHSH; CDR2 reads LQKENI. V was clipped by 8 bases and J by 5 bases; unmatched bases: 10. The CDR3 length is 14 residues. The CDR3 is CASRRTGSQDTQYF. CDR3 nucleotide sequence: TGTGCCAGCCGGCGGACAGGTTCTCAAGATACGCAGTATTTT.